The next 9 T cell receptor beta chains were all read from a single sample in a study of response to subunit inactivated influenza vaccine. TCRdb reanalysed the RT-PCR reads using MiXCR and keeps one entry per CDR3 protein. The sample has roughly 500,000 distinct CDR3 sequences; less than 30% are singletons. The sample consisted of CD4+ T cells sorted from PBMCs, taken around 5 days after vaccination. The receptors stem from a man aged 45-65 years who received an inactivated influenza vaccine.

The V call is TRBV2, the J call TRBJ2-7; D is unclear. CDR1 is SNHLY and CDR2 is FYNNEI in the germline V gene. The V and J ends lost 4 bases and 2 bases respectively, with 12 bases between them. The CDR3 runs to 14 residues. In DNA, the CDR3 is TGTGCCAGCAGTGCGGTGGGTCGACCCTACGAGCAGTACTTC. Translated, it gives CASSAVGRPYEQYF.

This clonotype has a handful of counts. The V call is TRBV5-1, the J call TRBJ2-3, with D maybe TRBD2 (5 bases). Germline CDR1 SGHRS, CDR2 YFSETQ. This CDR3 contains 15 residues. V dropped 1 base and J dropped 0 bases, with 9 bases sitting between them. The CDR3 is CASSLNGISTDTQYF. The CDR3 DNA follows: TGCGCCAGCAGCTTGAACGGGATTAGCACAGATACGCAGTATTTT.

The CDR3 DNA reads as TGTGCCATCACGGGTGCTGGAAACACCATATATTTT. It yields the protein CAITGAGNTIYF. The chain employs TRBV10-3 and TRBJ1-3; D not resolved. Germline loops: CDR1 ENHRY, CDR2 SYGVKD. V shed 7 bases and J shed 2 bases, with 6 bases lying between them. This CDR3 has 12 amino acids.

The rearrangement joins TRBV11-2 to TRBJ1-1; no clear D. The CDR3 consists of 13 residues. Trimming left V 1 base short and J 7 bases short, with 10 bases between. Germline V gene data show CDR1 as SGHAT and CDR2 as FQNNGV. DNA of the CDR3: TGTGCCAGCAGCTTAGCATTTCGCAGTGAAGCTTTCTTT. Its protein product is CASSLAFRSEAFF.

The chain joins TRBV6-1 to TRBJ2-5; TRBD2 might be the D (6 bases). The V gene's germline CDR1 is MNHNS and CDR2 SASEGT. Trimming stripped 5 bases from V and 3 bases from J, with 22 bases between. The CDR3 extends over 17 amino acids. The CDR3 here is CASSQTLFPGDEETQYF. DNA for the CDR3: TGTGCCAGCAGTCAAACCCTATTTCCGGGGGATGAAGAGACCCAGTACTTC.

This clonotype occurred a few times. In DNA, the CDR3 is TGCAGTGCTAGAACAGAAGGGGCAGATACGCAGTATTTT. It is translated as CSARTEGADTQYF. This chain connects TRBV20-1 to TRBJ2-3, with D perhaps matching TRBD1 (5 bases). V gave up 2 bases and J gave up 4 bases, with 10 bases separating them. CDR1 and CDR2 from the germline V gene are DFQATT and SNEGSKA (reference sequence). This CDR3 is 13 amino acids long.

The V call is TRBV20-1, the J call TRBJ2-3; 14 bases match TRBD2. The CDR3 has 18 residues. The V segment lost 6 bases and the J segment 2 bases; nucleotides outside the gene matches: 13. CDR1 is DFQATT, CDR2 SNEGSKA, per germline (reference sequence). CDR3 sequence: CSAQGLAGALRPTDTQYF. DNA of the CDR3: TGCAGTGCGCAGGGACTAGCGGGGGCCTTACGTCCCACAGATACGCAGTATTTT.

The table lists this clonotype with a few counts. The rearrangement uses TRBV11-2 and TRBJ2-7; no reliable D call. This CDR3 has 14 amino acids. CDR1 is SGHAT, CDR2 FQNNGV, per germline. V shed 1 base and J shed 3 bases, with 10 bases lying between them. DNA of the CDR3: TGTGCCAGCAGCTTAGGAAGGTGGGGCTACGAGCAGTACTTC. Its protein product is CASSLGRWGYEQYF.

The genes are TRBV27 and TRBJ2-1; 8 nucleotides agree with TRBD2. This CDR3 has 16 amino acids. CDR1 is MNHEY and CDR2 is SMNVEV in the germline V gene (reference sequence). Trimming cost V 2 bases and J 3 bases; bases outside gene matches: 6. The CDR3 is CASSLGVGRDYNEQFF. The CDR3 nucleotides are TGTGCCAGCAGTTTAGGGGTCGGGAGGGACTACAATGAGCAGTTCTTC.